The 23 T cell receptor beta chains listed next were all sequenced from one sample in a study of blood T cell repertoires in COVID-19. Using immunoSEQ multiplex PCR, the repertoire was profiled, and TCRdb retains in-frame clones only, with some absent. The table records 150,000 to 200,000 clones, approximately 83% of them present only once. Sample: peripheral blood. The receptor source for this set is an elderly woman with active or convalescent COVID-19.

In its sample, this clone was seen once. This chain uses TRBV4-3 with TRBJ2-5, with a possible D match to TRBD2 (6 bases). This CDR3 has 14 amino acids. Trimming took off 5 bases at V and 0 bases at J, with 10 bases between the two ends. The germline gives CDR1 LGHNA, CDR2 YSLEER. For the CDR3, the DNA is TGCGCCAGCAGCAATAGCGGAAACCAAGAGACCCAGTACTTC. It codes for CASSNSGNQETQYF.

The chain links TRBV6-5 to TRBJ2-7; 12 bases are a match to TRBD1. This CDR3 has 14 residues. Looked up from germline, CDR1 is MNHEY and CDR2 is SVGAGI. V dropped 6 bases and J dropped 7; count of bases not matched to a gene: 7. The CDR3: CASSAGTGGLEQYF. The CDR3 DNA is TGTGCCAGCAGCGCCGGGACAGGGGGCTTAGAGCAGTACTTC.

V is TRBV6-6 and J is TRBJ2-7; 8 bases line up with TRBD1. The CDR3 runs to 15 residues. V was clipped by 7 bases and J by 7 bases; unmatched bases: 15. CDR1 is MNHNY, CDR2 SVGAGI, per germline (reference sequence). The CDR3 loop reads CASIIGQGTYEEQYF. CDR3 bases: TGTGCCAGCATTATCGGACAGGGAACCTATGAGGAGCAGTACTTC.

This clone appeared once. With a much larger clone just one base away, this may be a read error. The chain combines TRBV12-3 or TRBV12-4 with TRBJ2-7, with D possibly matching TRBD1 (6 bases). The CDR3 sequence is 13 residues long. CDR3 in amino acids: CVSRGTVFDEQYF. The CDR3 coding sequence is TGTGTCAGCAGGGGTACAGTGTTCGACGAGCAGTACTTC.

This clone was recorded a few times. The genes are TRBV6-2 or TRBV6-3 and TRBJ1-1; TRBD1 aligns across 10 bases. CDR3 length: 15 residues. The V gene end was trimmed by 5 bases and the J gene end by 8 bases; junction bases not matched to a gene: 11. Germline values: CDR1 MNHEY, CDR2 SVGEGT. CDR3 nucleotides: TGTGCCAGCAGTCCCCCCAGGACAGGGGGAAGGGAAGCTTTCTTT. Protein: CASSPPRTGGREAFF.

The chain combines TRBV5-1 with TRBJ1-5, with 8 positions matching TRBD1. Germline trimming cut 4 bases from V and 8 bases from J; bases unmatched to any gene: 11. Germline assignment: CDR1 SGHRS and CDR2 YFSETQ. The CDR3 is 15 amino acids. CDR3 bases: TGCGCCAGCAGCCCGGGGACAGGTAAGCGGGAGCCCCAGCATTTT. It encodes CASSPGTGKREPQHF. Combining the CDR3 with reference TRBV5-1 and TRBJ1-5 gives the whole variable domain KAGVTQTPRYLIKTRGQQVTLSCSPISGHRSVSWYQQTPGQGLQFLFEYFSETQRNKGNFPGRFSGRQFSNSRSEMNVSTLELGDSALYLCASSPGTGKREPQHFGDGTRLSIL.

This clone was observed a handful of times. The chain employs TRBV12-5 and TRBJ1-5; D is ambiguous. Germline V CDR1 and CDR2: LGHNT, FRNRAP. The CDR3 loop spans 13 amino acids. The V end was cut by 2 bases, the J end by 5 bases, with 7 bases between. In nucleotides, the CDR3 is TGTGCTAGTGGTTTGAATCTTGATCAGCCCCAGCATTTT. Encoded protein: CASGLNLDQPQHF.

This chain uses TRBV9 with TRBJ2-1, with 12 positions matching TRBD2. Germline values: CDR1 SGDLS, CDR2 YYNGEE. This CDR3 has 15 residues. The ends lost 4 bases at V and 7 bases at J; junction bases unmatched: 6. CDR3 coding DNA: TGTGCCAGCAGCTCACGGACTAGCGGGGTTAATGAGCAGTTCTTC. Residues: CASSSRTSGVNEQFF.

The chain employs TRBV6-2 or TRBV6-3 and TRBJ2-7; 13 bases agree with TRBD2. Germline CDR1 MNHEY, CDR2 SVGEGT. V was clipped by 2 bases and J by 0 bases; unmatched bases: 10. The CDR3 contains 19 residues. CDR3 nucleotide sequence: TGTGCCAGCAGTTACGAGTGGACTAGCGGGGGCCGGGGCTCCTACGAGCAGTACTTC. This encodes CASSYEWTSGGRGSYEQYF.

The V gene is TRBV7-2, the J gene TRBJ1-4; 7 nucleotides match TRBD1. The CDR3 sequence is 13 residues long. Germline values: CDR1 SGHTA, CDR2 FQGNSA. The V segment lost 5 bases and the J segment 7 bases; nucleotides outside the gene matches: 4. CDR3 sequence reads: CASSLGQSEKLFF. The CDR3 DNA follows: TGTGCCAGCAGCCTGGGACAGTCTGAAAAACTGTTTTTT. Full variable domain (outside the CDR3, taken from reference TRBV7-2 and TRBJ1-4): GAGVSQSPSNKVTEKGKDVELRCDPISGHTALYWYRQSLGQGLEFLIYFQGNSAPDKSGLPSDRFSAERTGGSVSTLTIQRTQQEDSAVYLCASSLGQSEKLFFGSGTQLSVL.

CDR3 nucleotides: TGCAGTGCTAGGATCGGGGGTGAAGCTTTCTTT. This translates into CSARIGGEAFF. The rearrangement joins TRBV20-1 to TRBJ1-1, with a tentative D call TRBD1 (5 bases). Per the germline V gene, CDR1 is DFQATT and CDR2 is SNEGSKA (reference sequence). Trimming shortened V by 3 bases and J by 7 bases, and 9 bases separated the two germline ends. CDR3 length: 11 amino acids.

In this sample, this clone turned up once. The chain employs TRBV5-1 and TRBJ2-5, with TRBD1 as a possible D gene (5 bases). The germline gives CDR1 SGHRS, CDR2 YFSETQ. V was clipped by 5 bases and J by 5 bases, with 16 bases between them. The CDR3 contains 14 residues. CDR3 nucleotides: TGCGCCAGCAGTAATGAGTTAAACAGGGAGACCCAGTACTTC. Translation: CASSNELNRETQYF.

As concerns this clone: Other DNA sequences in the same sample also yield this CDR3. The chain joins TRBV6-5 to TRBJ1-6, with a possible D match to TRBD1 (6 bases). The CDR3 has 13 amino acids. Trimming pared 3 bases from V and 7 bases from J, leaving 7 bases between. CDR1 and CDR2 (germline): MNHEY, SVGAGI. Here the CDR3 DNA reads TGTGCCAGCAGTTATCAGGGGAATTCACCCCTCCACTTT. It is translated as CASSYQGNSPLHF.

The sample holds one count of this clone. The CDR3, as DNA: TGTGCCAGCAGTACGATCCAGGGCGGGGTGGATGTATTCGCTGAAGCTTTCTTT. Its protein product is CASSTIQGGVDVFAEAFF. The rearrangement links TRBV6-2 or TRBV6-3 to TRBJ1-1, with TRBD1 as a possible D gene (5 bases). Trimming cost V 5 bases and J 6 bases, with 28 bases left between them. The germline V gene encodes CDR1 MNHEY and CDR2 SVGEGT. This CDR3 has 18 amino acids.

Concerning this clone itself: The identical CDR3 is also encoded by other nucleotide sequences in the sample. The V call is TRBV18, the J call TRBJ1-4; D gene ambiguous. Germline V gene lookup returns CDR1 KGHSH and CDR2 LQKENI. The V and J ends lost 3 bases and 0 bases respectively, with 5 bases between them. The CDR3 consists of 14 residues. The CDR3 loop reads CASSPTATNEKLFF. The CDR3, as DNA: TGTGCCAGCTCACCCACGGCAACTAATGAAAAACTGTTTTTT.

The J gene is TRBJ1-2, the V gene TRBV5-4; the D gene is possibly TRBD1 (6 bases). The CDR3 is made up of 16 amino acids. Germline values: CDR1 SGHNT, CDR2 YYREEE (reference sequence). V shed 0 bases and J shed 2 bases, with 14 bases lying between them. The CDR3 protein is CASSLGGRGDNYGYTF. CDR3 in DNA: TGTGCCAGCAGCTTGGGTGGCAGGGGCGACAACTATGGCTACACCTTC.

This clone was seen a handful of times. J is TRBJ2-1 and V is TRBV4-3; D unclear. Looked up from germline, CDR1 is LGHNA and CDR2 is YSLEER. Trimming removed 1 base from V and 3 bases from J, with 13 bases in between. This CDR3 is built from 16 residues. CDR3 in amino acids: CASSQGSTVLYNEQFF. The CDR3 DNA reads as TGCGCCAGCAGCCAAGGTTCAACGGTCCTCTACAATGAGCAGTTCTTC.

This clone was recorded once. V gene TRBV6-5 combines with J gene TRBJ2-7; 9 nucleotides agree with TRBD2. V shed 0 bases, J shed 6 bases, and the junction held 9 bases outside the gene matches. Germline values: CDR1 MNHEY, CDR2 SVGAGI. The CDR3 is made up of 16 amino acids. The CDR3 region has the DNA TGTGCCAGCAGTTACTCAGAGCGGGGGGCCTCTAGCGAGCAGTACTTC. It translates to CASSYSERGASSEQYF.

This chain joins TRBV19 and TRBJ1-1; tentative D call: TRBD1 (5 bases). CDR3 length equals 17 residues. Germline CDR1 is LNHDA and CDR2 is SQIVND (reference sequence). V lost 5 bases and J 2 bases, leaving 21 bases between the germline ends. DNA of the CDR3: TGTGCCAGTAGTGAGACAGTCCCTAAAGGGGAAAACACTGAAGCTTTCTTT. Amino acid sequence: CASSETVPKGENTEAFF. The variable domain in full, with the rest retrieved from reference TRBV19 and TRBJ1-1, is DGGITQSPKYLFRKEGQNVTLSCEQNLNHDAMYWYRQDPGQGLRLIYYSQIVNDFQKGDIAEGYSVSREKKESFPLTVTSAQKNPTAFYLCASSETVPKGENTEAFFGQGTRLTVV.

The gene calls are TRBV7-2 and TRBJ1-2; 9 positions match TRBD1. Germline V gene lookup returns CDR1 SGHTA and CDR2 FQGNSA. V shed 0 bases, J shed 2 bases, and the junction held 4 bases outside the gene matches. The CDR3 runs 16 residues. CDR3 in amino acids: CASSLAPTGGNYGYTF. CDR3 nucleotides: TGTGCCAGCAGCTTAGCCCCGACAGGGGGGAACTATGGCTACACCTTC.

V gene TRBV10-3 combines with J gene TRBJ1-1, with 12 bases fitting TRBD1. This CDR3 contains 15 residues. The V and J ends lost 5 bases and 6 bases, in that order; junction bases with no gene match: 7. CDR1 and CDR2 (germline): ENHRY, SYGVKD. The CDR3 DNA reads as TGTGCCATCAGTCAACCGGGACAGGGGGCGGCTGAAGCTTTCTTT. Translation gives CAISQPGQGAAEAFF.

CDR3 DNA sequence: TGTGCCAGTAGTAAAGGGGACAGGGACACCCACGAGCAGTACTTC. Encoded protein: CASSKGDRDTHEQYF. The rearrangement joins TRBV19 to TRBJ2-7, with 9 bases identical to TRBD1. The CDR3 is 15 amino acids. Germline V gives CDR1 LNHDA, CDR2 SQIVND (reference sequence). After removal of 4 bases from V and 5 bases from J, the junction contained 9 bases not matched to a gene. Based on the CDR3 plus reference TRBV19 and TRBJ2-7, the full variable domain is DGGITQSPKYLFRKEGQNVTLSCEQNLNHDAMYWYRQDPGQGLRLIYYSQIVNDFQKGDIAEGYSVSREKKESFPLTVTSAQKNPTAFYLCASSKGDRDTHEQYFGPGTRLTVT.

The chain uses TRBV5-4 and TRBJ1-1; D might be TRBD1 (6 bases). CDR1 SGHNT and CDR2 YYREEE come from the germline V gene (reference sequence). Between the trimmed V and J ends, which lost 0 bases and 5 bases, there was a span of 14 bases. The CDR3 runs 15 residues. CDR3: CASSLVGDRNTEAFF. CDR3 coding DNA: TGTGCCAGCAGCTTGGTGGGTGACAGGAATACTGAAGCTTTCTTT.